The clone carrying this T cell receptor (beta chain) was observed a single time. Its antigen is as yet unknown. The sample is drawn from a study of T cells in tuberculosis. Study observations and caveats: GMM-specific TCRs were nearer to active tuberculosis alpha repertoires, suggesting expansion. Active tuberculosis cases were adults; controls were adolescents.

J gave up 0 bases and V 2 bases, and 2 bases lay outside the gene matches. The CDR3 runs to 17 residues. Germline lookup yields CDR1 MNHNS and CDR2 SASEGT. TCRdb's copy holds only in-frame clones and misses some; the assay was immunoSEQ multiplex PCR. The sample records roughly 34,000 clones, 92% being singletons. This TCR came from a donor between 10 and 29 years old with latent tuberculosis or without tuberculosis infection. Some clones in this sample may be carry-over from other donors' samples. The sample comprised PBMCs. The gene calls are TRBV6-1 and TRBJ1-3, with 12 positions matching TRBD1. The CDR3 region is CASSELGQGASGNTIYF. The CDR3 nucleotides read TGTGCCAGCAGTGAATTGGGACAGGGGGCCTCTGGAAACACCATATATTTT.